This section outlines one T cell receptor beta chain sequence together with its context. Its antigen target is currently unknown. Per-base quality was not reported, and no clone a single base away is much larger than it. This sample is drawn from a study of molecular identifiers for immune sequencing clone quantification (dated by TCRdb to between 2018 and 2020). Turning to the overall study: For a replicate experiment, RNA from roughly 20,000 or 100,000 naive CD8 T cells was divided into five aliquots, and four of the five aliquots were sequenced. This methods study used CD8 T cells to benchmark TCR RNA copy counting and molecular-identifier clustering-based TCR repertoire sequencing (MIDCIRS).

Study-wide conclusions, independent of this receptor: Spiked-in Jurkat TCR RNA (about ten copies' worth), which is not part of the donor repertoire, was contained in the naive libraries. Approximately 3 recovered TCR RNA copies per cell were obtained by modeling, versus about 9.7 by digital PCR, implying a capture efficiency of about 30%. Spiked-in Jurkat TCR RNA equivalent to a single cell was reported to be detectable even among over 800,000 naive CD8 T cells. Without barcode sub-clustering, chimeric consensus sequences inflated TCR diversity; chimeras reached as high as 47%. In CMV-specific effector cells, clones with more than 20 RNA copies contained over 99% of molecules, whereas in naive cells such clones contained under 1% of molecules. The sizes of highly expanded clones could end up underestimated when identical TCR molecules share a barcode.

Counted from cysteine to phenylalanine, this CDR3 has 16 amino acids. Just the 48-base CDR3 DNA is kept, in frame starting at base 1. Trimmed from V: 4 bases; trimmed from J: 5 bases; junction bases lacking a gene match: 4. Reading the germline V gene (reference sequence) gives CDR1 MNHEY and CDR2 SMNVEV. Libraries of naive CD8 T cells were built from about 20,000 to 1,000,000 sorted cells, with 10%, 30% or 50% of the purified RNA used. Naive CD8 T cells were FACS-sorted as CD8+CD4-CCR7+CD45RA+ on a BD FACSAria II into RLT Plus buffer. Approximately 9 TCR copies' worth of Jurkat RNA were spiked into roughly 19,000-1,000,000 naive CD8 T cell samples to test detection sensitivity. CD8 T cells were enriched using RosetteSep CD8+ T Cell Enrichment Cocktail and Ficoll-Paque, and the enriched cells then underwent ACK red cell lysis. Library preparation employed PCR. Sequencing was performed on a NextSeq 500. Bulk TCR libraries were made following a previously described method, with the TCR primers given in Table S5. Total RNA was purified with the Qiagen AllPrep DNA/RNA kit. Before any analysis, reads coming from multiple sequencing runs of the same library were combined into one pool. Processing in the source paper ran as follows. Reads were retained only if an exact TCR constant sequence was present, and the retained reads were trimmed to 150 nt and grouped according to their 12-nt molecular barcodes. Within each barcode group, reads were sub-clustered at a 15% Levenshtein threshold, and quality-weighted consensus sequences were built per RNA molecule. Non-functional sequences were removed, as were lower-count sequences one edit away from another. Based on fitting two negative binomial distributions, any barcode sub-cluster with under 20% of the maximum read count was discarded. Through fastp at Q25 and MiXCR, TCRdb rebuilt clones from the public reads, retaining in-frame beta chains. Each entry is one CDR3 protein sequence, shown with its most common DNA and genes. The V and J calls come from TCRdb's annotation, not from the publication. The sample table lists over 300,000 distinct CDR3 sequences, about 23% of them with a count of one. The top ten constitute 0.7% to 0.95% of the sample.

The clonotype comes from a human donor in good health. Some libraries in this study had Jurkat cell RNA spiked in. The rearranged chain carries TRBV27 and TRBJ2-2; 13 nucleotides in the junction match TRBD2. Source material: naive CD8+ T cells from blood, with Jurkat cell RNA spiked in. Reading the label with the study, this specimen's cell subset or site is: FACS-sorted CD8+CD4-CCR7+CD45RA+ naive T cells. The CDR3 has the sequence CASSSPGLAGTGELFF. The sequence in DNA is TGTGCCAGCAGTTCCCCGGGACTAGCGGGGACCGGGGAGCTGTTTTTT.